The source of this TCR beta chain is a study of regulatory and conventional T cells in RAG deficiency. Study-wide results and caveats: RAG-deficient patients showed markedly lower Shannon entropy and higher Simpson indices than control T-cell subsets. Compared with controls, unique Treg TCR beta sequences dropped around 92-fold in Omenn syndrome and CID/AS.

The sorted conventional CD4+ T cells were CD25-low and CD127-high, with genomic DNA sequenced. This clone was seen only once. Antigen: not known. Some clones are missing from TCRdb's copy, which holds only in-frame ones; the method was immunoSEQ multiplex PCR. The data contain 25,000 to 35,000 clones, around 96% of them singletons. The data were also submitted as part of a second study, on regulatory T cells. From that second work: Primers: 52 TRBV forward and 13 TRBJ reverse. In patients, unique TRB V-J pairs were restricted and V/J usage skewed, especially in Tregs.

Sequencing was performed on CD25- CD4+ T cells sorted from blood. This TCR was recovered from a human donor in good health.

The CDR3, as DNA: TGTGCCAGCCCCAAGTGGGGGGGGCGACTTAACTATGGCTACACCTTC. As protein: CASPKWGGRLNYGYTF. The rearrangement uses TRBV2 and TRBJ1-2; D might be TRBD1 (6 bases). The CDR3 spans 16 residues. Deletions cut 8 bases from V and 1 base from J, with 20 bases between. Germline assignment: CDR1 SNHLY and CDR2 FYNNEI.